A selection of T cell receptor beta chains follows, all from one sample in a study of blood T cell repertoires in COVID-19. Generated by immunoSEQ multiplex PCR, the TCRdb table keeps only in-frame clones and is missing some. The sample has approximately 210,000 clones, more than 75% seen once; the top ten hold about 4.4%. Material for sequencing was peripheral blood. These receptors came from a human donor in a cohort sampled during active COVID-19. Both conserved end residues are part of each CDR3. A D gene is named only where the DNA matches it firmly. Size tells how often a clone was seen (once, few, many) or the class of an expanded clone, and some rows leave it out.

D	J	V	size	DNA	CDR3
NA	TRBJ1-4	TRBV28	NA	TGTGCCAGCAGTTTAATGGGAACAGGGAAGATGAACTATGAAAAACTGTTTTTT	CASSLMGTGKMNYEKLFF
TRBD1	TRBJ1-4	TRBV2	NA	TGTGCCAGCAGAGCTACAGGGGGAAAACTGTTTTTT	CASRATGGKLFF
NA	TRBJ1-6	TRBV9	NA	TGTGCCAGCAGCCGGCAAGCGGGGACTTCCTATAATTCACCCCTCCACTTT	CASSRQAGTSYNSPLHF
NA	TRBJ1-1	TRBV5-4	NA	TGTGCCAGCAGCTTGGCCAACAGTGGGAGTTATGAAGCTTTCTTT	CASSLANSGSYEAFF
TRBD2	TRBJ2-1	TRBV3-1/TRBV3-2	NA	TGTGCCAGCAGCCAAGTAAGGTCACTAGCGGGAAACAATGAGCAGTTCTTC	CASSQVRSLAGNNEQFF
NA	TRBJ2-2	TRBV5-1	NA	TGCGCCAGCAGCTTCCAGGGCGTCGCCGGGGAGCTGTTTTTT	CASSFQGVAGELFF
NA	TRBJ2-7	TRBV7-9	NA	TGTGCCAGCGCGGGGGCCCCCTACGAGCAGTACTTC	CASAGAPYEQYF
TRBD1	TRBJ2-7	TRBV5-1	NA	TGCGCCAGCTCAACGGACAGGGCGTACGAGCAGTACTTC	CASSTDRAYEQYF
NA	TRBJ2-7	TRBV2	once	TGTGCCGGAGCAATTGGGGGGGGCCTCTCCTACGAGCAGTACTTC	CAGAIGGGLSYEQYF
TRBD2	TRBJ2-2	TRBV7-2	NA	TGTGCCAGCAGCACATATAGGTTATTCGGGGGGGCCGGGGAGCTGTTTTTT	CASSTYRLFGGAGELFF
NA	TRBJ1-1	TRBV19	NA	TGTGCCAGTAGTATAGGCCGGCTCGCAGGGAACACTGAAGCTTTCTTT	CASSIGRLAGNTEAFF
NA	TRBJ2-1	TRBV5-6	NA	TGTGCCAGCAGCTTCACGGGGGGCGGCCCAAGGTTCTTC	CASSFTGGGPRFF
TRBD1	TRBJ2-3	TRBV9	NA	TGTGCCAGCAGCGCGCGGACAGGGGATGGCACAGATACGCAGTATTTT	CASSARTGDGTDTQYF
TRBD1	TRBJ1-4	TRBV5-1	NA	TGCGCCAGCAGCCAGAACGGACAGGATGAAAAACTGTTTTTT	CASSQNGQDEKLFF
NA	TRBJ2-5	TRBV11-2	few	TGTGCCAGCAGCTTAGTCGTCGAGACCCAGTACTTC	CASSLVVETQYF
TRBD1	TRBJ2-7	TRBV7-8	NA	TGTGCCAGCAGCTTAGGAGCTTCGGGACAGAGCTCCTACGAGCAGTACTTC	CASSLGASGQSSYEQYF
NA	TRBJ2-7	TRBV29-1	NA	TGCAGCGTCTCCGTCCAGGGACTCGAGCAGTACTTC	CSVSVQGLEQYF
NA	TRBJ2-1	TRBV18	NA	TGTGCCAGCTCACCACCGCGGACGGGAGTTAGTGAGCAGTTCTTC	CASSPPRTGVSEQFF
TRBD2	TRBJ2-1	TRBV6-2/TRBV6-3	few	TGTGCCAGCAGTTACGGCGGGTTCAGGGGGACTAGCCTCAATGAGCAGTTCTTC	CASSYGGFRGTSLNEQFF
NA	TRBJ1-1	TRBV7-2	NA	TGTGCCAGCAGCTTAGAAGGGGGGAACACTGAAGCTTTCTTT	CASSLEGGNTEAFF
TRBD1	TRBJ2-3	TRBV4-2	NA	TGTGCCAGCAGCCAGGGCTTCCTGTGGACAGGGGTTCGGACAGATACGCAGTATTTT	CASSQGFLWTGVRTDTQYF
TRBD1	TRBJ2-7	TRBV5-1	once	TGCGCCAGCAGCACGTGGACAGGCAGGGAGCAGTACTTC	CASSTWTGREQYF